This T cell receptor beta chain is drawn from a study of control samples from healthy donors and cancer patients. Profiled with immunoSEQ multiplex PCR; TCRdb holds only in-frame clones, not every one. This sample carries about 86,000 clones, about 89% of them seen once, and the ten largest clones take less than 10%. In germline, CDR1 is KGHSH, CDR2 LQKENI. V was pared by 4 bases and J by 4 bases, with 15 bases between. The CDR3 runs to 15 residues. The material sequenced was PBMCs. The chain employs TRBV18 and TRBJ2-3, with D perhaps TRBD1 (6 bases). This TCR came from a woman in her fifties or sixties with colorectal cancer. CDR3 in DNA: TGTGCCAGCTCACAACTGACAGGTCCCCCAGATACGCAGTATTTT. Protein: CASSQLTGPPDTQYF.